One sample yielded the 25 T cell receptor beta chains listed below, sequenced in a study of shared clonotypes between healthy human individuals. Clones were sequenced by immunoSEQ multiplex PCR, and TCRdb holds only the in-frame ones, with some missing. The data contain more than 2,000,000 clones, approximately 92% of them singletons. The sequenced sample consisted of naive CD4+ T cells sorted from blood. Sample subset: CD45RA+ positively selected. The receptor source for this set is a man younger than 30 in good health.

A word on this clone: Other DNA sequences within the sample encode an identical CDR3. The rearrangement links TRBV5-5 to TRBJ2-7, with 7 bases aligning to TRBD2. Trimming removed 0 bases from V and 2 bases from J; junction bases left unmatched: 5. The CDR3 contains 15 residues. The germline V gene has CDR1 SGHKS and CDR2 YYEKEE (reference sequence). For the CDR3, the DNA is TGTGCCAGCAGCTTGGGTCTAGCGGTCACCTACGAGCAGTACTTC. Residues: CASSLGLAVTYEQYF.

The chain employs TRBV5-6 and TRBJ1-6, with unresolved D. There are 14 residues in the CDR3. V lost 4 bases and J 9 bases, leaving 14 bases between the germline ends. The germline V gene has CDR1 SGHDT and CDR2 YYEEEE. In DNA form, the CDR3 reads TGTGCCAGCAGCCCCGGAGGTGAGACTTCACCCCTCCACTTT. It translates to CASSPGGETSPLHF.

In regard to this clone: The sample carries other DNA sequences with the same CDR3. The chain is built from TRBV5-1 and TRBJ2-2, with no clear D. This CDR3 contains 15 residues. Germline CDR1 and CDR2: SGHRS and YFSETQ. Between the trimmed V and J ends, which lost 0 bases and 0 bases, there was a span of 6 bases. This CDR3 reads CASSLGHANTGELFF. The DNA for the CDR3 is TGCGCCAGCAGCTTGGGCCACGCGAACACCGGGGAGCTGTTTTTT. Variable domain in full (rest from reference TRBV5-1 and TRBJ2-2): KAGVTQTPRYLIKTRGQQVTLSCSPISGHRSVSWYQQTPGQGLQFLFEYFSETQRNKGNFPGRFSGRQFSNSRSEMNVSTLELGDSALYLCASSLGHANTGELFFGEGSRLTVL.

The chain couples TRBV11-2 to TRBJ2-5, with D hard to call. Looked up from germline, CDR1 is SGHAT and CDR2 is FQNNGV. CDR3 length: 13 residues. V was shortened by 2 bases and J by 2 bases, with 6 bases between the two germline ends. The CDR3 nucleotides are TGTGCCAGCAGCTTAAACAGACAAGAGACCCAGTACTTC. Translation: CASSLNRQETQYF.

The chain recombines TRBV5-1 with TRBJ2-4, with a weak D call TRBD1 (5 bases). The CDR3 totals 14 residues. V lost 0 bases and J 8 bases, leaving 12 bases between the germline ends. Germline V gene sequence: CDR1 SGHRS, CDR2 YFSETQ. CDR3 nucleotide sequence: TGCGCCAGCAGCTTGGGACCCCTAGGGGACATTCAGTACTTC. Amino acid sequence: CASSLGPLGDIQYF.

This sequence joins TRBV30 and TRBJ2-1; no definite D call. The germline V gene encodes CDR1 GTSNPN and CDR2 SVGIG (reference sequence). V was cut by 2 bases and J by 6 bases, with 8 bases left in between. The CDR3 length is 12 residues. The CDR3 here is CAWSQQSNEQFF. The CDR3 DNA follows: TGTGCCTGGAGTCAACAAAGCAATGAGCAGTTCTTC.

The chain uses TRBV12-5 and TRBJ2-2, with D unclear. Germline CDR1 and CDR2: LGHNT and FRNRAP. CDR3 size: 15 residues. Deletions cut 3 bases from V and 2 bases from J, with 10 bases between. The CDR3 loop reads CASGFGGLNTGELFF. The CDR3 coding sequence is TGTGCTAGTGGTTTCGGCGGTCTCAACACCGGGGAGCTGTTTTTT.

For the CDR3, the DNA is TGTGCCAGCAGTCCGATGCTCTACGAGCAGTACTTC. Translated: CASSPMLYEQYF. The chain has TRBV28 and TRBJ2-7; D is uncertain. There are 12 residues in the CDR3. V was cut by 5 bases and J by 3 bases, with 8 bases left in between. The V gene's germline CDR1 is MDHEN and CDR2 SYDVKM.

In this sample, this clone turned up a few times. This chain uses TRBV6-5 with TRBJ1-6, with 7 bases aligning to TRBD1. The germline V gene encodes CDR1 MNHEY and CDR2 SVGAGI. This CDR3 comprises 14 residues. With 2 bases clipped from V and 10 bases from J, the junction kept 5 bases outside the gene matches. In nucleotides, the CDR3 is TGTGCCAGCAGTTACCGCGACAGGGACTCACCCCTCCACTTT. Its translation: CASSYRDRDSPLHF.

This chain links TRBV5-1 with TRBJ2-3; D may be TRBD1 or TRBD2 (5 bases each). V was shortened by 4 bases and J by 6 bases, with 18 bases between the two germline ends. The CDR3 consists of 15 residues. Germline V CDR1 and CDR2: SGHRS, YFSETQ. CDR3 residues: CASSPRTGTVDTQYF. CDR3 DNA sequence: TGCGCCAGCAGCCCCCGGACCGGGACGGTGGATACGCAGTATTTT.

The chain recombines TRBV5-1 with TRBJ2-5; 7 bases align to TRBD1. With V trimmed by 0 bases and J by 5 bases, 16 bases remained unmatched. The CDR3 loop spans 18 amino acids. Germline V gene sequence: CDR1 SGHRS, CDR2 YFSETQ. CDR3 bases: TGCGCCAGCAGCTTGGGACGAGGGGGCGTAGTCGTCGGGGAGACCCAGTACTTC. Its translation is CASSLGRGGVVVGETQYF.

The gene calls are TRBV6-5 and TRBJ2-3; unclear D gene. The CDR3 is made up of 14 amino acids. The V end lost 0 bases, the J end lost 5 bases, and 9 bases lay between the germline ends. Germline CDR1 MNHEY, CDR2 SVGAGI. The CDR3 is CASSYSNLGDTQYF. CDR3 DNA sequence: TGTGCCAGCAGTTACTCGAACTTGGGAGATACGCAGTATTTT.

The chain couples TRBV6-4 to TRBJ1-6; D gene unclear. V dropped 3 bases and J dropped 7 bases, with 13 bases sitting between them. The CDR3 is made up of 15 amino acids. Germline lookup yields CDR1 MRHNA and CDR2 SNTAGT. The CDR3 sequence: CASSETITLNSPLHF. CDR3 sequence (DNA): TGTGCCAGCAGTGAAACTATAACCCTAAATTCACCCCTCCACTTT.

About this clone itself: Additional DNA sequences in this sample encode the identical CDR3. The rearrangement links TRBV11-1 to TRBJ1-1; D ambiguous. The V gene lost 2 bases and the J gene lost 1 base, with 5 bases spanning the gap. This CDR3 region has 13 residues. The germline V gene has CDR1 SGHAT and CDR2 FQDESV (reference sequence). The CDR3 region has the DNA TGTGCCAGCAGCTTAAGAGGGAACACTGAAGCTTTCTTT. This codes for CASSLRGNTEAFF.

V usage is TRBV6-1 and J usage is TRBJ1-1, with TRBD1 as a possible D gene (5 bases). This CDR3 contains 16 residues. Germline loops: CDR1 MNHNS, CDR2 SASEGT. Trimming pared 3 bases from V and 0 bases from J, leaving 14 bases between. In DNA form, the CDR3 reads TGTGCCAGCAGTGATAACGGGGCCATCATGAACACTGAAGCTTTCTTT. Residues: CASSDNGAIMNTEAFF.

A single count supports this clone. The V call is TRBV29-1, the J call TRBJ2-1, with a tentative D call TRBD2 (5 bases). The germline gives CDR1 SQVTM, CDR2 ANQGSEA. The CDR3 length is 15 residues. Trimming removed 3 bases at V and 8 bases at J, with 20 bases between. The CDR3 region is CSVESWSERSDEQFF. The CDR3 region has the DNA TGCAGCGTTGAGAGTTGGTCCGAGCGTAGCGATGAGCAGTTCTTC.

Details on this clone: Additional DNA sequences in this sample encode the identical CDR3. The CDR3 loop is CASSPPGPGANVLTF. The CDR3 DNA reads TGTGCCAGCTCACCCCCGGGTCCTGGGGCCAACGTCCTGACTTTC. V gene TRBV18 combines with J gene TRBJ2-6, with D hard to call. Trimming cost V 3 bases and J 2 bases, with 8 bases left between them. This CDR3 is 15 amino acids long. The germline CDR1 and CDR2 sequences are KGHSH and LQKENI.

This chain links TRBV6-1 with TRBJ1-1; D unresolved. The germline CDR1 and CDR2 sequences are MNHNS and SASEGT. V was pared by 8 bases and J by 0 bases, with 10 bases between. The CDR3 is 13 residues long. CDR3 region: CASEGQMNTEAFF. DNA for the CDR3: TGTGCCAGCGAAGGCCAGATGAACACTGAAGCTTTCTTT.

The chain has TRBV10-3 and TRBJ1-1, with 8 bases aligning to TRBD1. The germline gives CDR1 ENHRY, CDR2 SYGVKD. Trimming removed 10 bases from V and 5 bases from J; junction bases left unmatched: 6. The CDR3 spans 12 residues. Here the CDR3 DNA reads TGTGCCACCGGACAGGGTTATACTGAAGCTTTCTTT. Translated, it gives CATGQGYTEAFF.

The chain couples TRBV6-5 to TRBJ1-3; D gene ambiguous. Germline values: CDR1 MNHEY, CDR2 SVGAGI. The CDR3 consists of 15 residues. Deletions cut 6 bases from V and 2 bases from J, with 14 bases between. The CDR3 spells CASSRGTSAGNTIYF. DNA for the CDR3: TGTGCCAGCAGCCGAGGTACCTCCGCTGGAAACACCATATATTTT.

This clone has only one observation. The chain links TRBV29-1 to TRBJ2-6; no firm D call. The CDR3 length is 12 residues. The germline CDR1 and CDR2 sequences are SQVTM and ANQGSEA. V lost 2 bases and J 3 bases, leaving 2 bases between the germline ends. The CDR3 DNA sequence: TGCAGCGTTGAAAATGGGGCCAACGTCCTGACTTTC. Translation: CSVENGANVLTF.

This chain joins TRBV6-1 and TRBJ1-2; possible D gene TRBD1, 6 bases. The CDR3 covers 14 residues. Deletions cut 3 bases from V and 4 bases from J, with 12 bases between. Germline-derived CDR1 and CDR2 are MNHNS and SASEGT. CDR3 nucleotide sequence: TGTGCCAGCAGTGATTCACAGGGTCCCTATGGCTACACCTTC. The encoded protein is CASSDSQGPYGYTF.

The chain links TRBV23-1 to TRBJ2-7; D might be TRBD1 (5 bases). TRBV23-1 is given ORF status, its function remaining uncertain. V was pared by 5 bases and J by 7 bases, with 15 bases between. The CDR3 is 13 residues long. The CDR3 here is CASSWGKMGEQYF. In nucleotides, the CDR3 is TGCGCCAGCAGTTGGGGCAAAATGGGGGAGCAGTACTTC.

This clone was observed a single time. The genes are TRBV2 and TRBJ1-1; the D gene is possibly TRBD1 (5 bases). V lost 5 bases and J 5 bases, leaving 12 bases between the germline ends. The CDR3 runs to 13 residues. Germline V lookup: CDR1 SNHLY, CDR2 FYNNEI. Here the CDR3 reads CASSPLGVTEAFF. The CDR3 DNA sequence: TGTGCCAGCAGTCCTCTGGGGGTGACTGAAGCTTTCTTT.

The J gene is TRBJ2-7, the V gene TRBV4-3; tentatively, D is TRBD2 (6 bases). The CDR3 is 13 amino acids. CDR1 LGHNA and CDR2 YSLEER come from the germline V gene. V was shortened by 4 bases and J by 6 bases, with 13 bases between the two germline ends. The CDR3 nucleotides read TGCGCCAGCAGCCCCTTCGACGGGGGCGAGCAGTACTTC. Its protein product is CASSPFDGGEQYF.